Listed here are 17 T cell receptor beta chains from one sample, sequenced in a study of shared clonotypes between healthy human individuals. TCRdb's copy holds only in-frame clones and misses some; the assay was immunoSEQ multiplex PCR. Of about 680,000 clones in the sample, around four fifths were seen once. The sequencing sample was made of memory CD4+ T cells sorted from blood. Subset here: CD45RA-negative fraction. Every receptor here comes from a woman in her thirties in good health.

The count of this clone is one. The chain recombines TRBV18 with TRBJ2-5; TRBD2 matches 10 bases. The CDR3 is made up of 13 amino acids. Losses at the gene ends were 3 bases for V and 5 bases for J; bases not matched to a gene: 0. Germline CDR1 is KGHSH and CDR2 is LQKENI. Here the CDR3 DNA reads TGTGCCAGCTCACCGGGACTAGCGGAGACCCAGTACTTC. Its translation is CASSPGLAETQYF.

Comment on this clone: This could be a read error, since a much larger clone is one nucleotide away. The rearrangement joins TRBV6-5 to TRBJ2-7; unclear D gene. The V gene's germline CDR1 is MNHEY and CDR2 SVGAGI. V lost 5 bases and J lost 3, with 5 bases in between. The CDR3 contains 11 residues. The CDR3 protein is CASSNLYEQYF. The CDR3, as DNA: TGTGCCAGCAGTAACCTCTACGAGCAGTACTTC.

The chain carries TRBV19 and TRBJ1-1, with TRBD1 identical over 9 bases. The CDR3 totals 15 residues. J lost 4 bases, V lost 6 bases, and 9 bases had no gene match. CDR1 and CDR2 (germline): LNHDA, SQIVND (reference sequence). CDR3 region: CASRVTGGSGTEAFF. Here the CDR3 DNA reads TGTGCCAGTAGGGTGACAGGGGGATCGGGCACTGAAGCTTTCTTT.

The rearrangement joins TRBV19 to TRBJ1-5, with 9 bases fitting TRBD1. Trimming cost V 8 bases and J 6 bases; bases outside gene matches: 5. Per germline, CDR1 LNHDA and CDR2 SQIVND (reference sequence). The CDR3 has 13 amino acids. CDR3: CASGDRVTQPQHF. The CDR3 nucleotides read TGTGCCAGTGGGGACAGGGTAACTCAGCCCCAGCATTTT.

The gene calls are TRBV19 and TRBJ2-4; D is ambiguous. Germline V lookup: CDR1 LNHDA, CDR2 SQIVND (reference sequence). The CDR3 spans 14 residues. V was clipped by 4 bases and J by 0 bases, with 7 bases between them. The CDR3: CASSNPGAKNIQYF. For the CDR3, the DNA is TGTGCCAGTAGTAATCCGGGAGCCAAAAACATTCAGTACTTC.

V gene TRBV5-1 combines with J gene TRBJ2-3; no reliable D call. The CDR3 runs 12 residues. Per the germline V gene, CDR1 is SGHRS and CDR2 is YFSETQ. V dropped 5 bases and J dropped 3 bases, with 7 bases sitting between them. The CDR3 sequence is CASSGVTDTQYF. CDR3 sequence (DNA): TGCGCCAGCAGTGGAGTAACAGATACGCAGTATTTT.

The chain has TRBV18 and TRBJ2-1; D is undetermined. Trimming pared 8 bases from V and 1 base from J, leaving 6 bases between. The CDR3 has 12 amino acids. CDR1 and CDR2 from the germline V gene are KGHSH and LQKENI. This CDR3 is CASEVSYNEQFF. The DNA of the CDR3 is TGTGCCAGCGAAGTGTCCTACAATGAGCAGTTCTTC.

As regards this clone: Being one base from a much bigger clone, this may be a read error. The J gene is TRBJ2-7, the V gene TRBV6-1; D is ambiguous. V lost 5 bases and J 2 bases, leaving 4 bases between the germline ends. Germline V CDR1 and CDR2: MNHNS, SASEGT. This CDR3 contains 11 residues. The CDR3 reads CASSTTYEQYF. The CDR3 bases are TGTGCCAGCAGTACCACCTACGAGCAGTACTTC.

This clone was observed a single time. The chain employs TRBV7-2 and TRBJ1-2, with D possibly TRBD1 on 5 matching bases. Looked up from germline, CDR1 is SGHTA and CDR2 is FQGNSA. The CDR3 contains 13 residues. The V end lost 3 bases, the J end lost 9 bases, and 14 bases lay between the germline ends. For the CDR3, the DNA is TGTGCCAGCAGCTTGGGGACGCGGTGGAGCTACACCTTC. This codes for CASSLGTRWSYTF.

The chain is built from TRBV19 and TRBJ2-1; possible D gene TRBD2, 5 bases. Trimming shortened V by 3 bases and J by 8 bases, and 14 bases separated the two germline ends. CDR3 length: 14 amino acids. Germline values: CDR1 LNHDA, CDR2 SQIVND (reference sequence). The CDR3 here is CASSMFLGSDEQFF. The CDR3 DNA sequence: TGTGCCAGTAGTATGTTTTTAGGGAGCGATGAGCAGTTCTTC.

The V gene is TRBV28, the J gene TRBJ2-2; D call uncertain. The CDR3 spans 14 residues. Germline CDR1 is MDHEN and CDR2 is SYDVKM. V was shortened by 3 bases and J by 1 base, with 6 bases between the two germline ends. The chain's CDR3 is CASSFPWNTGELFF. CDR3 nucleotide sequence: TGTGCCAGCAGTTTCCCCTGGAACACCGGGGAGCTGTTTTTT.

Details on this clone: Different DNA sequences within this sample yield the same CDR3. This rearrangement joins TRBV28 to TRBJ2-7; TRBD1 agrees at 7 bases. The CDR3 runs to 15 residues. CDR1 MDHEN and CDR2 SYDVKM come from the germline V gene. J lost 4 bases, V lost 1 base, and 7 bases had no gene match. The CDR3 loop reads CASSLSGGQIYEQYF. CDR3 DNA sequence: TGTGCCAGCAGTTTATCTGGGGGACAGATTTACGAGCAGTACTTC.

The V and J genes are TRBV5-4 and TRBJ1-5; D uncertain. Germline assignment: CDR1 SGHNT and CDR2 YYREEE (reference sequence). V dropped 0 bases and J dropped 5 bases, with 9 bases sitting between them. The CDR3 covers 14 residues. This CDR3 reads CASSLDGGYQPQHF. The DNA of the CDR3 is TGTGCCAGCAGCTTGGACGGTGGTTATCAGCCCCAGCATTTT.

The chain employs TRBV9 and TRBJ2-3; TRBD2 matches at 7 bases. The CDR3 totals 16 residues. The trim removed 0 bases at V and 4 bases at J, leaving 8 bases unmatched. Germline V gives CDR1 SGDLS, CDR2 YYNGEE. The CDR3 loop reads CASSVEGGRIADTQYF. The DNA of the CDR3 is TGTGCCAGCAGCGTAGAGGGCGGGAGAATCGCAGATACGCAGTATTTT. Filled out from reference TRBV9 and TRBJ2-3, the complete variable domain reads DSGVTQTPKHLITATGQRVTLRCSPRSGDLSVYWYQQSLDQGLQFLIQYYNGEERAKGNILERFSAQQFPDLHSELNLSSLELGDSALYFCASSVEGGRIADTQYFGPGTRLTVL.

This chain uses TRBV4-2 with TRBJ2-5, with TRBD2 matching over 11 bases. The J call is in doubt because the DNA end fits TRBJ2-7 better. Germline V gives CDR1 LGHNA, CDR2 YNFKEQ. This CDR3 is 17 amino acids long. In nucleotides, the CDR3 is TGTGCCAGCAGCCAAGTGACTAGCGGGACCCCCTCCTACGAGCAGTACTTC. Translating gives CASSQVTSGTPSYEQYF.

This clone appeared a single time. This sequence joins TRBV7-9 and TRBJ1-1, with D unresolved. The V gene's germline CDR1 is SEHNR and CDR2 FQNEAQ (reference sequence). The V gene lost 4 bases and the J gene lost 3 bases, with 21 bases spanning the gap. This CDR3 contains 17 residues. This chain's CDR3 is CASSSPVRTAEDTEAFF. Written as DNA, the CDR3 is TGTGCCAGCAGCTCCCCGGTCCGGACGGCCGAGGACACTGAAGCTTTCTTT.

This clone was found a few times. The same CDR3 arises from other DNA sequences in this sample as well. V usage is TRBV2 and J usage is TRBJ2-3; TRBD2 matches 9 bases. The J segment lost 9 bases and the V segment lost 2 bases, leaving 6 bases of the junction unmatched. This CDR3 comprises 14 residues. Germline CDR1 SNHLY, CDR2 FYNNEI. This CDR3 reads CASSELAGPGTQYF. The CDR3 coding sequence is TGTGCCAGCAGTGAACTAGCGGGGCCCGGAACGCAGTATTTT.